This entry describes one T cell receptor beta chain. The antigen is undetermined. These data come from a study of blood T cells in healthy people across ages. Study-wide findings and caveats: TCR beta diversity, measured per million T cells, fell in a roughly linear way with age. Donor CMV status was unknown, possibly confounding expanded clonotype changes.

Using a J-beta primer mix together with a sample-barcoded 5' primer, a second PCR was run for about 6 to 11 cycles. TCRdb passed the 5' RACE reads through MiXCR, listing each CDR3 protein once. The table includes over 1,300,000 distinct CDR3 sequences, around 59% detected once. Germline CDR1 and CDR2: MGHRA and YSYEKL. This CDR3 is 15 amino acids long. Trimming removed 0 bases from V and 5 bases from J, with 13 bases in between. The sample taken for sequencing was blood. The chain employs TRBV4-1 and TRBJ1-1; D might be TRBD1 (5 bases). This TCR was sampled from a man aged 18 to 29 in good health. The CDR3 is CASSQDGGAGTEAFF. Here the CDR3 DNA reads TGCGCCAGCAGCCAAGATGGTGGGGCGGGGACTGAAGCTTTCTTT.